This T cell receptor beta chain is drawn from a study of blood T cell repertoires in COVID-19. The overall study: Sources were T cells, B-cell-depleted T cells, or PBMCs; the material itself was cDNA or gDNA.

Germline V lookup: CDR1 MNHEY, CDR2 SMNVEV (reference sequence). The CDR3 extends over 14 amino acids. The ends lost 8 bases at V and 5 bases at J; junction bases unmatched: 7. This clone was seen repeatedly, ten times or more. How the authors handled the data: Nucleated cell counts were estimated from reference gene primer amplification. Profiling relied on immunoSEQ multiplex PCR, and the TCRdb table lists in-frame clones only, not all of them. V and J calls and clone size are copied from that table; D and trimming were computed from the DNA. The data show a few hundred thousand clones, roughly 86% seen once.

The chain employs TRBV27 and TRBJ2-3, with TRBD1 matching over 10 bases. Sequences were obtained from peripheral blood. The receptor's source is a woman aged 25 to 39 with COVID-19, enrolled during active disease. DNA of the CDR3: TGTGCCAGCGGCGACAGGGGGCAGGTAGATACGCAGTATTTT. Its translation is CASGDRGQVDTQYF.